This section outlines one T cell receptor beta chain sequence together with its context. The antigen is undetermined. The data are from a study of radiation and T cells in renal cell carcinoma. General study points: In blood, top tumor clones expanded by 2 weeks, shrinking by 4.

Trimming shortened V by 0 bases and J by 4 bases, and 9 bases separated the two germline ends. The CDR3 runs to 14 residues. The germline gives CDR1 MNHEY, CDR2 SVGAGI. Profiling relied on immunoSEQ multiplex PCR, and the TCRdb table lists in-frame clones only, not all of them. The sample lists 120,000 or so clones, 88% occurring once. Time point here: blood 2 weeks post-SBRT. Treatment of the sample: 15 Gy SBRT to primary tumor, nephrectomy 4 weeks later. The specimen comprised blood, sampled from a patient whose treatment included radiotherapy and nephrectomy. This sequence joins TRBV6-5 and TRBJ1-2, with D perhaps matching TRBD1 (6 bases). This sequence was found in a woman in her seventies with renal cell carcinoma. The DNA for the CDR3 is TGTGCCAGCAGTTACTCCGGACAGAGCTATGGCTACACCTTC. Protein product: CASSYSGQSYGYTF.